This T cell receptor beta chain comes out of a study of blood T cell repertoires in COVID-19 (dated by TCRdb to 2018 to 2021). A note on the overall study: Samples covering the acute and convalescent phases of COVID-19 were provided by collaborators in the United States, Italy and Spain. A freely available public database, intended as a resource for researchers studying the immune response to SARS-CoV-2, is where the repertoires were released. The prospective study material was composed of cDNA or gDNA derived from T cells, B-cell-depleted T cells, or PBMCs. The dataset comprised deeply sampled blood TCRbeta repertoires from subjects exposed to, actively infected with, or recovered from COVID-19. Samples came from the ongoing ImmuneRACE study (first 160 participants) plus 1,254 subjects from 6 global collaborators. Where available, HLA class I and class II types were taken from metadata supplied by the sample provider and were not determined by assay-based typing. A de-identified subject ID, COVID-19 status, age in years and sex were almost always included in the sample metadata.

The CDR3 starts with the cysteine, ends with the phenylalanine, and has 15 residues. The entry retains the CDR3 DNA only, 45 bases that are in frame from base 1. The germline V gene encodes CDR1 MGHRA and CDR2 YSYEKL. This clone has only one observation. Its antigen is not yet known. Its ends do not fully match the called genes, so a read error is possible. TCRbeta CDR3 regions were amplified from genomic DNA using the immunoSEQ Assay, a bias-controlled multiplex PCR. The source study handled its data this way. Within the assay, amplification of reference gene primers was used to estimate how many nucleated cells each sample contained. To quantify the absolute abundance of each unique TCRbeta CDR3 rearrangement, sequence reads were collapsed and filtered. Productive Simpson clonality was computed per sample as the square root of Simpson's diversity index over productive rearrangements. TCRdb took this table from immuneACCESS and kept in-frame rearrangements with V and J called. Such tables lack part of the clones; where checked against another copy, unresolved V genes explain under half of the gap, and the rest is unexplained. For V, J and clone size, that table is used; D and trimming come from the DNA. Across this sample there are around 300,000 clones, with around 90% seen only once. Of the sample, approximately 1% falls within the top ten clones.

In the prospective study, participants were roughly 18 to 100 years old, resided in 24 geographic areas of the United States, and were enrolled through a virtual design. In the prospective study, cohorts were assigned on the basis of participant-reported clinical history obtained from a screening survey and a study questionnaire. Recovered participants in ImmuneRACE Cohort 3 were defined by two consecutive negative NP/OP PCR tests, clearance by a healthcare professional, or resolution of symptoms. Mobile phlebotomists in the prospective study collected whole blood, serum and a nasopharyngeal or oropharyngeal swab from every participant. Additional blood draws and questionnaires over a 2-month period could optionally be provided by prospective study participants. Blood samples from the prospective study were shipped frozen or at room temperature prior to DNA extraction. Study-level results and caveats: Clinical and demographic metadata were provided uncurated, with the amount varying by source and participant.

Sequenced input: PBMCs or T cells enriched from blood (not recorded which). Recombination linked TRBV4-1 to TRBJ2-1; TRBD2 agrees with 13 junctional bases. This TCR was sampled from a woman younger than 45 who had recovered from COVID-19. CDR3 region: CASSQGLAGVGEQFF. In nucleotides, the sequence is TGCGCCAGCAGTCAAGGACTAGCGGGAGTGGGTGAGCAGTTCTTC.